This entry lists 4 T cell receptor beta chains sequenced from one sample in a study of beta chain features in type 1 diabetes. The entirety of the isolated RNA underwent reverse transcription, so expressed TCRB transcripts were sequenced. Libraries were prepared by immunoSEQ multiplex PCR; TCRdb keeps only in-frame clonotypes and omits some of them. The repertoire holds 300,000 or so clones, 7.5% to 9% seen once, with roughly 0.44% in the top ten. What was sequenced was central memory CD4+ T cells from blood. The receptor set was obtained from a woman in her late teens or twenties in good health.

This clone was picked up a small number of times. CDR3 sequence (DNA): TGTGCCAGTAGTATAGGGGCTAGCGGGACCTCAGGAGCCAAAAACATTCAGTACTTC. This codes for CASSIGASGTSGAKNIQYF. The chain recombines TRBV19 with TRBJ2-4; 9 nucleotides match TRBD2. Germline lookup yields CDR1 LNHDA and CDR2 SQIVND (reference sequence). This CDR3 has 19 residues. Trimming cost V 1 base and J 0 bases; bases outside gene matches: 10.

This clone has only a few counts. This CDR3 reads CASSSTGASTNEQYF. The CDR3 DNA reads TGTGCCAGCAGTTCTACAGGGGCTTCAACTAACGAGCAGTACTTC. This rearrangement joins TRBV5-5 to TRBJ2-7, with 7 bases matching TRBD1. The germline CDR1 and CDR2 sequences are SGHKS and YYEKEE (reference sequence). With 5 bases clipped from V and 5 bases from J, the junction kept 13 bases outside the gene matches. This CDR3 contains 15 residues.

This clone was seen only a few times. The rearrangement links TRBV25-1 to TRBJ1-2; TRBD1 might be the D (6 bases). Trimming left V 5 bases short and J 4 bases short, with 11 bases between. This CDR3 is 13 amino acids long. From germline, CDR1 is MGHDK and CDR2 SYGVNS. The CDR3 is CASSKDRRYGYTF. The CDR3 DNA reads as TGTGCCAGCAGTAAGGACAGACGCTATGGCTACACCTTC.

The chain couples TRBV7-2 to TRBJ1-2, with a tentative D call TRBD1 (6 bases). This CDR3 contains 14 residues. The germline V gene has CDR1 SGHTA and CDR2 FQGNSA. V gave up 4 bases and J gave up 4 bases, with 13 bases separating them. This chain's CDR3 is CASSSFQGRYGYTF. In DNA form, the CDR3 reads TGTGCCAGCAGCTCTTTCCAGGGGCGCTATGGCTACACCTTC.